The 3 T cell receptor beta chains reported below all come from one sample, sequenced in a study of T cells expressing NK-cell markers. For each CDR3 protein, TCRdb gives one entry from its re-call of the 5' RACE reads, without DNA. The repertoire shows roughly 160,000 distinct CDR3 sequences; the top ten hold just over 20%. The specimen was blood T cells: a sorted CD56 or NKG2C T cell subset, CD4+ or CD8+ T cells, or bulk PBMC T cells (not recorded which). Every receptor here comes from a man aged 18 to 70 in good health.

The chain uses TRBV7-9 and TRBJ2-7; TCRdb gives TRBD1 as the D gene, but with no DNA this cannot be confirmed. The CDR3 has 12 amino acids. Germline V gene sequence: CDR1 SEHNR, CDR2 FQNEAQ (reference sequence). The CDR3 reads CASYRGPYEQYF.

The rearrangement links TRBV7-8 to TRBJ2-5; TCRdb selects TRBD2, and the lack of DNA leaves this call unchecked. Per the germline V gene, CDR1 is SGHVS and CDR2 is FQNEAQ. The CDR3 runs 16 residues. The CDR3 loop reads CASSSPRDSVGGTQYF.

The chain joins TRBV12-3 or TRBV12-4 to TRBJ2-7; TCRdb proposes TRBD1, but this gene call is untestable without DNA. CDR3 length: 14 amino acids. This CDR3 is CASSPLQRAYEQYF.